These 11 T cell receptor beta chains share one sample of origin, sequenced in a study of beta chain features in type 1 diabetes. TCRB transcripts that were expressed got sequenced, as all of the isolated RNA had been reverse transcribed. TCRdb's copy holds only in-frame clones and misses some; the assay was immunoSEQ multiplex PCR. Of fewer than 900,000 clones listed, 17% were seen once; the top ten hold 0.02% to 0.025%. The sequenced sample consisted of naive CD4+ T cells from blood. These receptors were taken from a woman under 30 in good health.

The CDR3 spells CASSLNRLGEAFF. The CDR3 DNA follows: TGTGCCAGCAGTTTAAACAGGTTGGGTGAAGCTTTCTTT. This chain connects TRBV27 to TRBJ1-1, with D perhaps TRBD1 (5 bases). The CDR3 length is 13 residues. V was shortened by 2 bases and J by 7 bases, with 11 bases between the two germline ends. The germline V gene encodes CDR1 MNHEY and CDR2 SMNVEV (reference sequence).

A few counts support this clone. The genes are TRBV19 and TRBJ2-3; D gene uncertain. The CDR3 is made up of 14 amino acids. Per the germline V gene, CDR1 is LNHDA and CDR2 is SQIVND (reference sequence). Between the trimmed V and J ends, which lost 3 bases and 1 base, there was a span of 8 bases. The CDR3 nucleotides read TGTGCCAGTAGTATGGGTAGGCGCACAGATACGCAGTATTTT. Translating gives CASSMGRRTDTQYF.

This clone was detected only a few times. V gene TRBV5-4 combines with J gene TRBJ2-7; 9 bases align to TRBD2. Unmatched junction bases numbered 3, after V lost 4 bases and J lost 4 bases. CDR1 is SGHNT, CDR2 YYREEE, per germline (reference sequence). The CDR3 is 13 amino acids. CDR3 sequence (DNA): TGTGCCAGCAGCCAAAGCGGGAGGTACGAGCAGTACTTC. As protein: CASSQSGRYEQYF.

This chain links TRBV27 with TRBJ1-1; possible D gene TRBD1, 6 bases. V lost 6 bases and J 0 bases, leaving 14 bases between the germline ends. This CDR3 spans 15 amino acids. In germline, CDR1 is MNHEY, CDR2 SMNVEV (reference sequence). CDR3 coding DNA: TGTGCCAGCAGCGGAAACAGGGAAGTGAACACTGAAGCTTTCTTT. This translates into CASSGNREVNTEAFF.

V usage is TRBV6-6 and J usage is TRBJ2-7; 7 nucleotides align to TRBD1. V was pared by 0 bases and J by 3 bases, with 8 bases of the junction left unmatched. CDR3 length: 16 residues. Germline lookup yields CDR1 MNHNY and CDR2 SVGAGI (reference sequence). CDR3 sequence (DNA): TGTGCCAGCAGTTACTCACCAGTCAGGGACAGCTACGAGCAGTACTTC. Its protein is CASSYSPVRDSYEQYF.

The chain uses TRBV6-1 and TRBJ2-7, with D possibly matching TRBD1 (6 bases). The CDR3 length is 14 residues. Per germline, CDR1 MNHNS and CDR2 SASEGT. Trimming cost V 2 bases and J 2 bases, with 10 bases left between them. The CDR3: CASSEKQGTYEQYF. CDR3 coding DNA: TGTGCCAGCAGTGAAAAACAGGGAACCTACGAGCAGTACTTC.

This clone was found a few times. The rearrangement links TRBV19 to TRBJ1-2; D not certain. CDR3 length: 15 residues. V lost 4 bases, J lost 7 bases, and 19 bases lay in between. Germline V gives CDR1 LNHDA, CDR2 SQIVND (reference sequence). This CDR3 reads CASSTDPNWERGYTF. In DNA form, the CDR3 reads TGTGCCAGTAGTACTGACCCAAATTGGGAGCGTGGCTACACCTTC.

This clone was observed a handful of times. The V call is TRBV7-3, the J call TRBJ2-3, with TRBD2 identical over 8 bases. The CDR3 spans 18 residues. The V gene end was trimmed by 1 base and the J gene end by 1 base; junction bases not matched to a gene: 10. Germline CDR1 is SGHTA and CDR2 is FQGTGA. CDR3 region: CASSLRPPGAGGTDTQYF. As DNA, the CDR3 is TGTGCCAGCAGCTTAAGGCCCCCAGGAGCGGGAGGCACAGATACGCAGTATTTT.

The chain is built from TRBV9 and TRBJ2-5, with TRBD1 matching 9 bases. The germline V gene encodes CDR1 SGDLS and CDR2 YYNGEE. This CDR3 region has 15 residues. Germline trimming cut 3 bases from V and 4 bases from J; bases unmatched to any gene: 7. The DNA of the CDR3 is TGTGCCAGCAGCGCAGGGACAGGGTGGGCAGAGACCCAGTACTTC. Residues: CASSAGTGWAETQYF. Based on the CDR3 plus reference TRBV9 and TRBJ2-5, the full variable domain is DSGVTQTPKHLITATGQRVTLRCSPRSGDLSVYWYQQSLDQGLQFLIQYYNGEERAKGNILERFSAQQFPDLHSELNLSSLELGDSALYFCASSAGTGWAETQYFGPGTRLLVL.

There are a few counts of this clone. J is TRBJ2-7 and V is TRBV7-9, with D perhaps TRBD2 (6 bases). The germline V gene has CDR1 SEHNR and CDR2 FQNEAQ (reference sequence). This CDR3 spans 12 amino acids. The V and J ends lost 5 bases and 6 bases respectively, with 11 bases between them. The CDR3 loop is CASSQMGGEQYF. The CDR3 DNA sequence: TGTGCCAGCAGCCAAATGGGAGGCGAGCAGTACTTC.

The V gene is TRBV5-4, the J gene TRBJ1-2, with D possibly matching TRBD1 (5 bases). Germline-derived CDR1 and CDR2 are SGHNT and YYREEE (reference sequence). V shed 0 bases and J shed 4 bases, with 13 bases lying between them. The length of the CDR3 is 15 residues. The CDR3 nucleotides read TGTGCCAGCAGCTTGGATTATCAGGGTCCCTATGGCTACACCTTC. Its protein is CASSLDYQGPYGYTF.